The 22 T cell receptor beta chains below were found in one sample sequenced in a study of cytomegalovirus exposure and HLA in healthy donors. The primer mix had 60 Vbeta and 13 Jbeta primers. Libraries were prepared by immunoSEQ multiplex PCR; TCRdb keeps only in-frame clonotypes and omits some of them. The sample has 150,000 to 200,000 clones; more than 65% are singletons. Sequencing was carried out using PBMCs. Source of these receptors: a female donor in good health and CMV-seronegative.

As concerns this clone: The sample carries other DNA sequences with the same CDR3. The V call is TRBV25-1, the J call TRBJ1-2; D unclear. CDR1 is MGHDK and CDR2 is SYGVNS in the germline V gene. The CDR3 runs to 12 residues. V was shortened by 2 bases and J by 7 bases, with 8 bases between the two germline ends. CDR3 residues: CASSEVRAGYTF. CDR3 bases: TGTGCCAGCAGTGAAGTGAGGGCTGGCTACACCTTC.

The rearrangement joins TRBV4-1 to TRBJ2-1, with TRBD2 matching over 8 bases. Germline assignment: CDR1 MGHRA and CDR2 YSYEKL. The CDR3 is 16 amino acids. The V gene end was trimmed by 6 bases and the J gene end by 5 bases; junction bases not matched to a gene: 12. The CDR3 DNA reads TGCGCCAGCAGACCCGGGACTAGAGGGGGAAACAATGAGCAGTTCTTC. It specifies CASRPGTRGGNNEQFF.

The gene calls are TRBV11-2 and TRBJ1-1; D possibly corresponds to TRBD1 (5 bases). V was clipped by 4 bases and J by 8 bases, with 20 bases between them. CDR1 and CDR2 from the germline V gene are SGHAT and FQNNGV. The CDR3 is 15 amino acids. The CDR3 region is CASSSTENGDLEAFF. The CDR3 DNA sequence: TGTGCCAGCAGCTCCACCGAGAACGGGGACTTGGAAGCTTTCTTT.

CDR3 loop: CASSTTTGASGVAGVYEQYF. DNA of the CDR3: TGTGCCAGCAGTACCACGACAGGGGCTTCGGGGGTAGCGGGAGTCTACGAGCAGTACTTC. V gene TRBV27 combines with J gene TRBJ2-7; weak D call: TRBD2 (9 bases). The germline V gene has CDR1 MNHEY and CDR2 SMNVEV (reference sequence). The CDR3 has 20 residues. V lost 5 bases and J 3 bases, leaving 32 bases between the germline ends.

This clone was observed a handful of times. This chain joins TRBV11-3 and TRBJ1-1; 8 bases fit TRBD1. CDR3 length: 19 amino acids. V was pared by 5 bases and J by 0 bases, with 17 bases of the junction left unmatched. Germline-derived CDR1 and CDR2 are SGHNT and YENEEA. This CDR3 reads CASSGDARDRRMMNTEAFF. In DNA, the CDR3 is TGTGCCAGCAGCGGTGATGCTAGGGACAGGAGAATGATGAACACTGAAGCTTTCTTT. The full variable domain, its missing parts supplied by reference TRBV11-3 and TRBJ1-1, is EAGVVQSPRYKIIEKKQPVAFWCNPISGHNTLYWYLQNLGQGPELLIRYENEEAVDDSQLPKDRFSAERLKGVDSTLKIQPAELGDSAVYLCASSGDARDRRMMNTEAFFGQGTRLTVV.

This clone was found a few times. This chain joins TRBV4-1 and TRBJ2-2; 9 nucleotides align to TRBD1. V dropped 6 bases and J dropped 3; count of bases not matched to a gene: 5. The CDR3 loop spans 15 amino acids. Germline loops: CDR1 MGHRA, CDR2 YSYEKL. CDR3 coding DNA: TGCGCCAGCAGGCGGACAGGGGATTACACCGGGGAGCTGTTTTTT. It yields the protein CASRRTGDYTGELFF.

V and J are TRBV5-8 and TRBJ2-5; 8 bases agree with TRBD2. Gene TRBJ2-7 matches the end of the DNA better, so the J call may be wrong. The CDR3 runs to 15 residues. CDR1 SGHTS and CDR2 YDEGEE come from the germline V gene. CDR3 DNA: TGTGCCAGCAGCGCTCCCCCAGCGGGAGTGGCCGAGCAGTACTTC. Its protein product is CASSAPPAGVAEQYF.

The V call is TRBV4-2, the J call TRBJ2-7, with a weak D call TRBD1 (5 bases). The ends were cut back, 0 bases at V and 0 bases at J, with 9 bases in the middle. CDR1 and CDR2 from the germline V gene are LGHNA and YNFKEQ. The CDR3 totals 15 residues. Written as DNA, the CDR3 is TGTGCCAGCAGCCAAGATGGGGCGACCTCCTACGAGCAGTACTTC. Translated: CASSQDGATSYEQYF.

The J gene is TRBJ1-1, the V gene TRBV30; 9 bases map to TRBD1. The CDR3 spans 19 residues. The germline V gene has CDR1 GTSNPN and CDR2 SVGIG (reference sequence). The V and J ends lost 0 bases and 1 base, in that order; junction bases with no gene match: 15. The CDR3 DNA sequence: TGTGCCTGGAGTGTAAGGACAGGGGCTACTTTTTTCCGGAACACTGAAGCTTTCTTT. Translation gives CAWSVRTGATFFRNTEAFF.

The genes are TRBV11-3 and TRBJ2-1; 11 bases map to TRBD2. This CDR3 contains 18 residues. Trimming removed 1 base from V and 3 bases from J; junction bases left unmatched: 8. Per germline, CDR1 SGHNT and CDR2 YENEEA. This CDR3 is CASSLGLAGGPNYNEQFF. CDR3 sequence (DNA): TGTGCCAGCAGCTTAGGGCTAGCGGGGGGCCCAAACTACAATGAGCAGTTCTTC. Together with reference TRBV11-3 and TRBJ2-1, the CDR3 gives the full variable domain: EAGVVQSPRYKIIEKKQPVAFWCNPISGHNTLYWYLQNLGQGPELLIRYENEEAVDDSQLPKDRFSAERLKGVDSTLKIQPAELGDSAVYLCASSLGLAGGPNYNEQFFGPGTRLTVL.

The rearrangement uses TRBV27 and TRBJ2-1; 10 positions agree with TRBD2. The CDR3 runs 16 residues. Unmatched junction bases numbered 6, after V lost 5 bases and J lost 2 bases. The germline CDR1 and CDR2 sequences are MNHEY and SMNVEV (reference sequence). CDR3 sequence reads: CASSPGTSGTYNEQFF. The CDR3 coding sequence is TGTGCCAGCAGTCCCGGTACTAGCGGGACCTACAATGAGCAGTTCTTC.

V usage is TRBV10-3 and J usage is TRBJ1-1; D uncertain. Germline CDR1 reads ENHRY; CDR2 reads SYGVKD. Trimming shortened V by 9 bases and J by 1 base, and 12 bases separated the two germline ends. This CDR3 has 13 amino acids. Written as DNA, the CDR3 is TGTGCCATTCGGGAACCCCGGAACACTGAAGCTTTCTTT. It translates to CAIREPRNTEAFF.

This clone appeared a few times. The CDR3 DNA reads as TGTGCCAGCAGTGATAGCGGGGGAGCCTACAATGAGCAGTTCTTC. It yields the protein CASSDSGGAYNEQFF. The V and J genes are TRBV25-1 and TRBJ2-1, with 9 bases identical to TRBD2. Per germline, CDR1 MGHDK and CDR2 SYGVNS. The CDR3 is made up of 15 amino acids. Germline trimming cut 3 bases from V and 2 bases from J; bases unmatched to any gene: 2. The whole variable domain, remainder taken from reference TRBV25-1 and TRBJ2-1, is EADIYQTPRYLVIGTGKKITLECSQTMGHDKMYWYQQDPGMELHLIHYSYGVNSTEKGDLSSESTVSRIRTEHFPLTLESARPSHTSQYLCASSDSGGAYNEQFFGPGTRLTVL.

This chain joins TRBV6-1 and TRBJ2-7; D is perhaps TRBD2 (5 bases). This CDR3 region has 14 residues. The V gene's germline CDR1 is MNHNS and CDR2 SASEGT. Trimming removed 5 bases at V and 2 bases at J, with 13 bases between. The CDR3 here is CASSPSGAAYEQYF. DNA of the CDR3: TGTGCCAGCAGTCCCAGCGGAGCAGCCTACGAGCAGTACTTC.

This clone was seen many times. V gene TRBV6-5 combines with J gene TRBJ1-3, with 7 bases identical to TRBD1. The CDR3 consists of 16 residues. CDR1 is MNHEY, CDR2 SVGAGI, per germline. With V trimmed by 0 bases and J by 8 bases, 10 bases remained unmatched. The CDR3 here is CASSYSITGARDTIYF. The CDR3 nucleotides read TGTGCCAGCAGTTACTCGATAACAGGGGCAAGGGACACCATATATTTT.

The CDR3 is CASSELQALSSGNTIYF. In DNA form, the CDR3 reads TGTGCCAGCAGTGAACTTCAAGCACTCTCCTCTGGAAACACCATATATTTT. V gene TRBV2 combines with J gene TRBJ1-3; D call uncertain. The V and J ends lost 2 bases and 0 bases respectively, with 14 bases between them. The germline CDR1 and CDR2 sequences are SNHLY and FYNNEI. The CDR3 sequence is 17 residues long.

This clone appeared a few times. The rearrangement links TRBV30 to TRBJ2-7, with 9 nucleotides matching TRBD2. The CDR3 contains 13 residues. The germline gives CDR1 GTSNPN, CDR2 SVGIG (reference sequence). The trim removed 2 bases at V and 6 bases at J, leaving 5 bases unmatched. The CDR3 protein is CAWSPLAGIEQYF. Written as DNA, the CDR3 is TGTGCCTGGAGTCCTCTAGCGGGAATCGAGCAGTACTTC.

This clone occurred a few times. The rearrangement links TRBV27 to TRBJ2-1, with 15 bases fitting TRBD2. V was pared by 4 bases and J by 7 bases, with 5 bases of the junction left unmatched. Germline CDR1 reads MNHEY; CDR2 reads SMNVEV (reference sequence). The CDR3 length is 16 residues. CDR3 bases: TGTGCCAGCAGTTCGATCGGGACTAGCGGGAGGAATGAGCAGTTCTTC. Amino acids: CASSSIGTSGRNEQFF.

The chain employs TRBV6-1 and TRBJ1-2; D is possibly TRBD1 (6 bases). Germline V gene lookup returns CDR1 MNHNS and CDR2 SASEGT. This CDR3 has 12 residues. Between the trimmed V and J ends, which lost 4 bases and 7 bases, there was a span of 10 bases. This CDR3 reads CASSATGFGYTF. The CDR3 DNA reads TGTGCCAGCAGTGCCACAGGGTTTGGCTACACCTTC.

Only a few counts were recorded for this clone. The V call is TRBV5-1, the J call TRBJ1-2, with TRBD1 matching 11 bases. Looked up from germline, CDR1 is SGHRS and CDR2 is YFSETQ. The junction had 3 bases not matched to a gene; V was cut back by 0 bases and J by 5 bases. This CDR3 spans 15 amino acids. The CDR3, as DNA: TGCGCCAGCAGCTTGGGGACAGGGGGCAGTTATGGCTACACCTTC. Protein: CASSLGTGGSYGYTF.

The genes are TRBV27 and TRBJ2-5; possible D gene TRBD1, 6 bases. Near its end, the DNA agrees better with TRBJ2-7, so the J call may be wrong. The CDR3 extends over 14 amino acids. Germline-derived CDR1 and CDR2 are MNHEY and SMNVEV (reference sequence). The CDR3 region has the DNA TGTGCCAGCAGCCGGACAGTGAGCTCCTACGAGCAGTACTTC. Encoded protein: CASSRTVSSYEQYF.

The rearrangement uses TRBV11-2 and TRBJ1-2; a weak D match, TRBD1 (6 bases). This CDR3 spans 16 amino acids. V dropped 1 base and J dropped 8 bases, with 20 bases sitting between them. Germline assignment: CDR1 SGHAT and CDR2 FQNNGV. CDR3: CASSLGPGALTMGYTF. In DNA form, the CDR3 reads TGTGCCAGCAGCTTAGGTCCAGGGGCCCTTACTATGGGCTACACCTTC.